This T cell receptor (beta chain) was profiled in a study of T cell changes during pregnancy in multiple sclerosis (dated by TCRdb to the late 2010s). About the investigation overall: Changes in the T cell repertoire over the course of pregnancy were examined in this study in women with multiple sclerosis.

Turning to this clone: It lacks a known antigen. Per-base quality was not reported, and no clone a single base away is much larger than it.

The library came from the immunoSEQ multiplex PCR assay. In TCRdb, the immuneACCESS table is reduced to in-frame sequences with V and J assigned. These tables do not hold every clone; where another copy was compared, an unresolved V gene accounts for under half, and the others remain unexplained. For this sample there are 40,000 or so clones; 85% to 95% appear just once. Approximately 0.38% of the sample is taken by the ten largest. Counted from cysteine to phenylalanine, this CDR3 has 20 amino acids. The read is trimmed to its CDR3 DNA, 60 bases read in frame from base 1. CDR1 MNHEY and CDR2 SMNVEV were looked up in the germline V gene (reference sequence). V loses 3 bases at its end and J loses 0 bases; junction bases beyond the gene matches: 12.

Sequencing used CD4+ T cells from peripheral blood mononuclear cells, obtained after pregnancy. This receptor chain uses TRBV27 and TRBJ2-6, and TRBD1 aligns with 9 junction nucleotides. The TCR originated in a female donor in good health, enrolled as a control in a pregnancy study. The DNA reads as follows: TGTGCCAGCAGTTTTTCAATCGGGACAGGGTTGAGCTCTGGGGCCAACGTCCTGACTTTC. Translated, it gives CASSFSIGTGLSSGANVLTF.